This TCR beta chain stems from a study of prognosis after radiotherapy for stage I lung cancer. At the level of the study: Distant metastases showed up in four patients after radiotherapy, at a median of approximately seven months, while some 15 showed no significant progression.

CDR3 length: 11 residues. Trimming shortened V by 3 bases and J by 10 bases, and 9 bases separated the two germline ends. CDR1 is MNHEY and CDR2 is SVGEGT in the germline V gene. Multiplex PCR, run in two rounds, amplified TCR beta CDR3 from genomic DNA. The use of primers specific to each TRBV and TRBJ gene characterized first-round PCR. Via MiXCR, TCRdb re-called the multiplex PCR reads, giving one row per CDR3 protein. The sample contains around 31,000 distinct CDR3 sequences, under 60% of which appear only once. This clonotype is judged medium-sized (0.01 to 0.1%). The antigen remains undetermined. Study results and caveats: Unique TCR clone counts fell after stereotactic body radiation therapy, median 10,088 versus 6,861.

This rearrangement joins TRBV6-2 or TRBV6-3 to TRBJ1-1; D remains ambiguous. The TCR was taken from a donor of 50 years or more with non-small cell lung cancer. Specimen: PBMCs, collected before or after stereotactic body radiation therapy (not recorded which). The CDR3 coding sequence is TGTGCCAGCAGTTATGGGCTCGCAGCTTTCTTT. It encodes CASSYGLAAFF.